These T cell receptor beta chains were read from a single sample in a study of a mutant IDH1 vaccine in newly diagnosed glioma. Assay: immunoSEQ multiplex PCR; the TCRdb copy retains only in-frame clones and omits some. The repertoire has roughly 41,000 clones, 92% of them found once; the top ten carry 18%. The sequences come from PBMCs, collected from a glioma patient treated with radiotherapy, temozolomide or both. These receptors all come from a man between 18 and 35 years old with glioma. CDR3s include the opening cysteine and the closing phenylalanine or tryptophan. The order of the fields is J gene, D gene, V gene, CDR3 protein, CDR3 DNA. A D gene is named only where the DNA matches it firmly.

TRBJ2-7 | . | TRBV4-1 | CASSQDSGERSYEQYF | TGCGCCAGCAGCCAAGATTCGGGGGAGCGCTCCTACGAGCAGTACTTC
TRBJ2-1 | . | TRBV15 | CATSSLRETSRNEQFF | TGTGCCACCAGCAGTCTCCGGGAAACATCCCGCAATGAGCAGTTCTTC
TRBJ2-3 | . | TRBV18 | CASSPVGGPSTDTQYF | TGTGCCAGCTCACCAGTGGGGGGCCCGAGCACAGATACGCAGTATTTT
TRBJ2-5 | TRBD2 | TRBV10-2 | CASRRGLAARQETQYF | TGCGCCAGCAGACGCGGACTAGCAGCCCGACAAGAGACCCAGTACTTC
TRBJ2-3 | . | TRBV19 | CASSKGPGISTDTQYF | TGTGCCAGTAGTAAAGGTCCGGGTATCAGCACAGATACGCAGTATTTT
TRBJ2-7 | TRBD2 | TRBV6-5 | CASSSRLAGPSYEQYF | TGTGCCAGCAGTTCCAGACTAGCGGGCCCGTCCTACGAGCAGTACTTC
TRBJ2-7 | . | TRBV29-1 | CSVEDHRTYPYEQYF | TGCAGCGTTGAAGATCACAGGACCTACCCCTACGAGCAGTACTTC
TRBJ1-2 | TRBD1 | TRBV19 | CASSFLDRGGGYTF | TGTGCCAGTAGTTTCCTTGACAGGGGAGGTGGCTACACCTTC
TRBJ1-4 | . | TRBV27 | CASSLWRNEKLFF | TGTGCCAGCAGTTTATGGCGTAATGAAAAACTGTTTTTT
TRBJ2-5 | TRBD1 | TRBV10-3 | CAISVQGGETQYF | TGTGCCATCAGTGTACAGGGGGGAGAGACCCAGTACTTC